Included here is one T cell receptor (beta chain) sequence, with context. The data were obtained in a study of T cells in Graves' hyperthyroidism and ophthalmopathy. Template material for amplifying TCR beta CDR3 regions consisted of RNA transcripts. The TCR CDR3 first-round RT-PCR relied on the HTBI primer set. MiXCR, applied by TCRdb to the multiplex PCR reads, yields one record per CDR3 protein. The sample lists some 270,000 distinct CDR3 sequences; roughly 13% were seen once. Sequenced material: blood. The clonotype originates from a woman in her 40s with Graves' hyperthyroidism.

The CDR3 is CAISEGPVNTGELFF. CDR3 nucleotide sequence: TGTGCCATCAGTGAAGGACCCGTGAACACCGGGGAGCTGTTTTTT. V is TRBV10-3 and J is TRBJ2-2; no firm D call. The germline V gene encodes CDR1 ENHRY and CDR2 SYGVKD. There are 15 residues in the CDR3. With 3 bases removed from V and 1 base from J, the gap between germline ends came to 9 bases.